This is a list of T cell receptor beta chains from one sample in a study of blood T cells in healthy people across ages. TCRdb re-derived calls from the 5' RACE reads in MiXCR, one entry per CDR3 protein. Of roughly 800,000 distinct CDR3 sequences listed, around 25% were seen once; the top ten hold 9.4%. These data also featured in a second study, about T cells of mothers and their children.

The sequenced material came from blood. The receptors here all came from a boy aged 10-17 years in good health. CDR3s include the opening cysteine and the closing phenylalanine or tryptophan. A D gene is named only where the DNA matches it firmly. Not all rows give a size; the values are once, few, many and, for expanded clones, a class.

CDR3: CASSADGNTIYF; DNA: TGTGCCAGCAGCGCAGATGGAAACACCATATATTTT; J: TRBJ1-3; D: -; size: few; V: TRBV9
CDR3: CSVFDSSYNEQFF; DNA: TGCAGCGTTTTTGACAGCTCCTACAATGAGCAGTTCTTC; J: TRBJ2-1; D: -; size: -; V: TRBV29-1
CDR3: CAISESGGGKLDEQFF; DNA: TGTGCCATCAGTGAGTCGGGAGGGGGCAAATTGGATGAGCAGTTCTTC; J: TRBJ2-1; D: -; size: few; V: TRBV10-3
CDR3: CASSLTANHEQYF; DNA: TGTGCCAGCAGCTTAACGGCCAACCACGAGCAGTACTTC; J: TRBJ2-7; D: -; size: few; V: TRBV7-3
CDR3: CAISTGVGTGETQYF; DNA: TGTGCCATCAGCACCGGGGTGGGGACTGGCGAGACCCAGTACTTC; J: TRBJ2-5; D: -; size: -; V: TRBV10-3
CDR3: CASSLGAWAFYEQYF; DNA: TGTGCCAGCAGCTTAGGGGCCTGGGCGTTCTACGAGCAGTACTTC; J: TRBJ2-7; D: -; size: -; V: TRBV7-2
CDR3: CASSLRDYGDQPQHF; DNA: TGTGCCAGCAGTTTACGGGACTACGGGGATCAGCCCCAGCATTTT; J: TRBJ1-5; D: -; size: few; V: TRBV28
CDR3: CASSYGSGLREAFF; DNA: TGTGCCAGCAGTTACGGCTCGGGGCTACGTGAAGCTTTCTTT; J: TRBJ1-1; D: -; size: -; V: TRBV6-5
CDR3: CATSRGNTGANVLTF; DNA: TGTGCCACCAGCAGGGGGAATACGGGGGCCAACGTCCTGACTTTC; J: TRBJ2-6; D: -; size: many; V: TRBV15
CDR3: CASSLDLAGSGEQFF; DNA: TGTGCCAGCAGCTTAGACCTAGCGGGGAGTGGGGAGCAGTTCTTC; J: TRBJ2-1; D: TRBD2; size: once; V: TRBV7-2
CDR3: CASSGGTGGFYEQYF; DNA: TGTGCCAGCAGCGGCGGGACAGGGGGATTCTACGAGCAGTACTTC; J: TRBJ2-7; D: TRBD1; size: -; V: TRBV9
CDR3: CSARASGGAGFNEQFF; DNA: TGCAGTGCAAGAGCTAGCGGGGGGGCCGGTTTCAATGAGCAGTTCTTC; J: TRBJ2-1; D: TRBD2; size: -; V: TRBV20-1
CDR3: CASSYAAEQETQYF; DNA: TGTGCCAGCAGTTACGCGGCAGAGCAAGAGACCCAGTACTTC; J: TRBJ2-5; D: -; size: few; V: TRBV6-5
CDR3: CASSEDPSETQYF; DNA: TGTGCCAGCAGCGAGGACCCGTCGGAGACCCAGTACTTC; J: TRBJ2-5; D: -; size: few; V: TRBV9
CDR3: CASSQDGGTGNTIYF; DNA: TGCGCCAGCAGCCAAGATGGGGGGACTGGAAACACCATATATTTT; J: TRBJ1-3; D: -; size: -; V: TRBV4-3
CDR3: CASSVTGTGGQYF; DNA: TGTGCCAGCAGCGTTACCGGGACAGGGGGGCAGTACTTC; J: TRBJ2-7; D: TRBD1; size: few; V: TRBV11-2
CDR3: CSARDLGGGYPPDTQYF; DNA: TGCAGTGCTAGAGATCTGGGTGGTGGCTATCCCCCCGATACGCAGTATTTT; J: TRBJ2-3; D: -; size: -; V: TRBV20-1